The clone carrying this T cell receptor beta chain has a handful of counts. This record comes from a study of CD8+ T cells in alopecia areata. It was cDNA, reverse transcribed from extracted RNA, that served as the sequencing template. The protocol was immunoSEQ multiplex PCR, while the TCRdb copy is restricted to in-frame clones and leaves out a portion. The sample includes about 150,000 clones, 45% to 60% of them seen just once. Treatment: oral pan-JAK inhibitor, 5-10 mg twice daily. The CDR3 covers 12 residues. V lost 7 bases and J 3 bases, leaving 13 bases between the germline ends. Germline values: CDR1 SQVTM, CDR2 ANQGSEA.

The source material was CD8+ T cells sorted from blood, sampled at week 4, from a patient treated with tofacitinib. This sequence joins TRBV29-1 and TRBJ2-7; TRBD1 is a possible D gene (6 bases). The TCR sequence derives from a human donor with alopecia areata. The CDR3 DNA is TGCAGCGCCAGCCCAGGGGACTACGAGCAGTACTTC. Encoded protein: CSASPGDYEQYF.